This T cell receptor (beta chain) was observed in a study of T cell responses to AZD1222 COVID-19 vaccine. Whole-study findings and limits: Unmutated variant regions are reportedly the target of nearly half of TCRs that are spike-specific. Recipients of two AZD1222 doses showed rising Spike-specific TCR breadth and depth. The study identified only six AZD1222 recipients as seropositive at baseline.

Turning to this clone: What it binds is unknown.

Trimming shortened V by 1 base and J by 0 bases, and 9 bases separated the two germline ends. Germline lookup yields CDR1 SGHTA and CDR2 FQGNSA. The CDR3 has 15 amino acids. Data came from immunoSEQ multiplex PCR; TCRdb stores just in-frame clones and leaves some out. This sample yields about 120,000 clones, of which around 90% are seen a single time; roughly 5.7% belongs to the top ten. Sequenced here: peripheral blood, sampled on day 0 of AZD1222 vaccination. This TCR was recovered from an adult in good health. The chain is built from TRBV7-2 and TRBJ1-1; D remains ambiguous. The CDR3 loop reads CASSLVAPLNTEAFF. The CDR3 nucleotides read TGTGCCAGCAGCTTAGTTGCACCGTTGAACACTGAAGCTTTCTTT. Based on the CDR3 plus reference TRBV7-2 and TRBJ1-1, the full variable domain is GAGVSQSPSNKVTEKGKDVELRCDPISGHTALYWYRQSLGQGLEFLIYFQGNSAPDKSGLPSDRFSAERTGGSVSTLTIQRTQQEDSAVYLCASSLVAPLNTEAFFGQGTRLTVV.